The clone carrying this T cell receptor (beta chain) was picked up many times. Its antigen is unidentified. Individually, cDNA molecules had unique molecular identifiers attached to them. TCRdb re-derived calls from the 5' RACE reads in MiXCR, one entry per CDR3 protein. The repertoire consists of tens of thousands of distinct CDR3 sequences, with about 3.7% occurring once and the leading ten covering roughly 6%. This sample is drawn from a study of early T cells in non-severe SARS-CoV-2 infection. Points from the study as a whole: VDJdb matches were skewed toward anti-spike CD8 T cell responses.

The sequence came from an adult who was a healthcare worker with PCR-confirmed SARS-CoV-2 infection or an uninfected control (not recorded which). Sequenced: whole blood.

The CDR3 reads CASMTGDNYGYTF. In nucleotides, the CDR3 is TGTGCCAGCATGACAGGAGATAACTATGGCTACACCTTC. This sequence joins TRBV27 and TRBJ1-2; TRBD1 is a possible D gene (6 bases). Per the germline V gene, CDR1 is MNHEY and CDR2 is SMNVEV (reference sequence). The CDR3 length is 13 residues. Trimming removed 7 bases from V and 1 base from J, with 10 bases in between.